This section outlines one T cell receptor (beta chain) sequence together with its context. This sample was included in a study of blood T cell repertoires in COVID-19. Sequencing used immunoSEQ multiplex PCR; TCRdb keeps in-frame clones, though not all of them. The table has around 250,000 clones, more than 85% seen once; the top ten hold 1.6%. Participants were placed into cohorts based on the clinical history they reported. The CDR3 covers 14 residues. After removal of 3 bases from V and 7 bases from J, the junction contained 6 bases not matched to a gene. In germline, CDR1 is SGHRS, CDR2 YFSETQ. The J gene is TRBJ2-1, the V gene TRBV5-1; 8 nucleotides line up with TRBD1. The TCR was taken from a woman between 45 and 65 years old who had recovered from COVID-19. Sample: PBMCs or T cells enriched from blood (not recorded which). CDR3 residues: CASSYRTGRNEQFF. DNA for the CDR3: TGCGCCAGCAGCTACCGGACAGGGAGGAATGAGCAGTTCTTC.